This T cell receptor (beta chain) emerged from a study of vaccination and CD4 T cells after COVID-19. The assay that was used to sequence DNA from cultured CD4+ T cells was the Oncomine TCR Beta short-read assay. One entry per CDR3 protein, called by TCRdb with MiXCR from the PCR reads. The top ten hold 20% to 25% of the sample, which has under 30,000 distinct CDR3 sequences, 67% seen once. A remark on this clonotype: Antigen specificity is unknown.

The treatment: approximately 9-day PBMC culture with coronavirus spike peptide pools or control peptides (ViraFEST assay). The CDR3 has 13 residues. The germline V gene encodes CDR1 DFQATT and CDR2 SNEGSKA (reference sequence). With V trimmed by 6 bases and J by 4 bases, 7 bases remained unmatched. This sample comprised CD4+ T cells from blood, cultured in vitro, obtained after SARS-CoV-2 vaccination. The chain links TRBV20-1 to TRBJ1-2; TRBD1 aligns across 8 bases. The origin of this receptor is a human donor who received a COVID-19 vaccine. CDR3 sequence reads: CSAPRTGSYGYTF. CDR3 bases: TGCAGTGCCCCCAGGACAGGGAGCTATGGCTACACCTTC.